The present entry profiles one T cell receptor (beta chain) with its context. After constant-region reverse-primer amplification, full-length variable regions underwent semi-nested PCR with Nested Universal Primer A. A single record per CDR3 protein comes from TCRdb applying MiXCR to the 5' RACE reads. Altogether about 50,000 distinct CDR3 sequences are present, around 28% being singletons, with the ten largest covering 2.1%. The V end was cut by 1 base, the J end by 0 bases, with 11 bases between. In germline, CDR1 is LNHNV, CDR2 YYDKDF (reference sequence). The CDR3 is 16 amino acids. The TCR was taken from a female donor with breast cancer. The genes are TRBV15 and TRBJ2-3, with D possibly TRBD2 on 6 matching bases. Sequencing was performed on naive CD4+ T cells sorted from blood. Subset denoted: naive CD4+ T cells, CD4+CD45RA+CD25-. The chain's CDR3 is CATSRVRGMSTDTQYF. The DNA of the CDR3 is TGTGCCACCAGCAGAGTTCGCGGGATGAGCACAGATACGCAGTATTTT. The variable domain in full, with the rest retrieved from reference TRBV15 and TRBJ2-3, is DAMVIQNPRYQVTQFGKPVTLSCSQTLNHNVMYWYQQKSSQAPKLLFHYYDKDFNNEADTPDNFQSRRPNTSFCFLDIRSPGLGDTAMYLCATSRVRGMSTDTQYFGPGTRLTVL.